The subject of this entry is one TCR beta chain. The sample comes from a study of technical replicates of blood from a handful of donors. The V gene's germline CDR1 is MNHNY and CDR2 SVGAGI (reference sequence). This CDR3 has 13 residues. V lost 5 bases and J 1 base, leaving 7 bases between the germline ends. The data were produced by immunoSEQ multiplex PCR, yet TCRdb's version contains in-frame clones alone and is incomplete. Of tens of thousands of clones listed, approximately 96% are singletons. The chain combines TRBV6-6 with TRBJ2-3; unclear D gene. The receptor was isolated from a human donor in good health. The sequenced material came from T cells isolated from PBMCs. The CDR3 loop is CASSAYGTDTQYF. The CDR3 region has the DNA TGTGCCAGCAGTGCCTACGGCACAGATACGCAGTATTTT.